These T cell receptor beta chains were read from a single sample in a study of cytomegalovirus exposure and HLA in healthy donors. Some clones are missing from TCRdb's copy, which holds only in-frame ones; the method was immunoSEQ multiplex PCR. The sample contains about 150,000 clones, about four fifths of which appear only once. The sequencing sample was made of PBMCs. Every receptor here comes from a young man in good health and CMV-seronegative. CDR3s include the opening cysteine and the closing phenylalanine or tryptophan. D genes are given only for firm matches. Size values are once, few and many counts, or a class for expanded clones, and some rows have none.

cdr3_aa cdr3_nt v_call clone_size j_call d_call
CASSDSGGPQHF TGTGCCAGCAGTGACTCGGGGGGTCCCCAGCATTTT TRBV6-4 few TRBJ1-5 -
CASSQPGKNTGELFF TGCGCCAGCAGCCAACCAGGGAAGAACACCGGGGAGCTGTTTTTT TRBV4-1 once TRBJ2-2 -
CASSEGTGLAKNIQYF TGTGCCAGCAGTGAGGGGACAGGGCTAGCCAAAAACATTCAGTACTTC TRBV2 - TRBJ2-4 TRBD1
CASSRVGDTEAFF TGTGCCAGCAGCCGTGTAGGGGACACTGAAGCTTTCTTT TRBV4-2 - TRBJ1-1 -
CAINPGTTSGGANNEQFF TGTGCCATCAACCCGGGAACGACTAGCGGGGGGGCTAACAATGAGCAGTTCTTC TRBV10-3 - TRBJ2-1 TRBD2
CAWNRGGSGNTIYF TGTGCCTGGAATAGAGGAGGGTCTGGAAACACCATATATTTT TRBV30 - TRBJ1-3 -
CANQPGHRARTIYF TGCGCCAACCAACCGGGACACAGAGCCCGGACCATATATTTT TRBV10-2 - TRBJ1-3 -
CASSVGQGGSDTQYF TGTGCCAGCAGCGTCGGACAGGGGGGATCAGATACGCAGTATTTT TRBV6-1 - TRBJ2-3 TRBD1
CASRDRGGEKLFF TGTGCCAGCAGAGACAGGGGAGGTGAAAAACTGTTTTTT TRBV6-5 - TRBJ1-4 TRBD1
CASSPGASGDTIYF TGTGCCAGCAGCCCCGGGGCATCAGGGGACACCATATATTTT TRBV7-9 - TRBJ1-3 -
CASTSLRSSYNSPLHF TGTGCCAGCACCAGTTTAAGGAGCTCCTATAATTCACCCCTCCACTTT TRBV7-2 - TRBJ1-6 -
CSVVGGQVGVDTQYF TGCAGCGTTGTGGGGGGGCAAGTGGGGGTTGATACGCAGTATTTT TRBV29-1 - TRBJ2-3 -
CATTADRMGYTF TGTGCCACCACAGCGGACAGAATGGGGTACACCTTC TRBV6-6 - TRBJ1-2 -
CASSESKVGTRQGGVGYTF TGCGCCAGCAGTGAGTCGAAAGTAGGTACGCGGCAGGGAGGGGTTGGCTACACCTTC TRBV10-1 - TRBJ1-2 -
CASSPDRETEAFF TGTGCCAGCAGCCCGGACAGGGAGACTGAAGCTTTCTTT TRBV5-6 few TRBJ1-1 TRBD1
CAISGGTAHQPQHF TGTGCCATCAGTGGTGGGACAGCCCATCAGCCCCAGCATTTT TRBV10-3 - TRBJ1-5 TRBD1
CASSDDRILGYGYTF TGTGCCAGCAGTGACGACAGGATTTTGGGCTATGGCTACACCTTC TRBV6-1 - TRBJ1-2 -
CASTFGSGLHF TGTGCCAGCACTTTCGGGAGTGGCCTCCACTTT TRBV2 - TRBJ1-6 -
CASRPGQGAAQHF TGTGCCAGTAGACCGGGCCAGGGGGCCGCCCAGCATTTT TRBV19 - TRBJ1-5 TRBD1
CASSTPHKTGRSYGYTF TGTGCCAGCAGCACTCCCCATAAGACAGGGCGAAGCTATGGCTACACCTTC TRBV28 - TRBJ1-2 TRBD1
CATSRGGVEGKLFF TGTGCCACCAGCAGAGGAGGCGTGGAGGGAAAACTGTTTTTT TRBV15 - TRBJ1-4 -
CSVDNRGTDTQYF TGCAGCGTTGACAACAGGGGCACAGATACGCAGTATTTT TRBV29-1 - TRBJ2-3 -
CARLAPGPSYEQYF TGTGCCAGACTAGCTCCAGGACCTAGCTACGAGCAGTACTTC TRBV2 - TRBJ2-7 -
CSSQSPGLGGANVLTF TGCAGCTCCCAGAGTCCAGGGTTGGGGGGGGCCAACGTCCTGACTTTC TRBV29-1 - TRBJ2-6 -
CASSLTSPRAETQYF TGCGCCAGCAGCTTGACTAGCCCTCGGGCCGAGACCCAGTACTTC TRBV5-1 - TRBJ2-5 -
CASSPGRASNQPQHF TGTGCCAGCAGCCCAGGGAGGGCAAGCAATCAGCCCCAGCATTTT TRBV6-1 - TRBJ1-5 -
CASSSGTSGGALTDTQYF TGTGCCAGCAGCTCCGGGACTAGCGGGGGGGCTCTCACAGATACGCAGTATTTT TRBV13 few TRBJ2-3 TRBD2
CASSSRGNYGYTF TGTGCCAGCAGCTCCAGGGGTAACTATGGCTACACCTTC TRBV7-2 - TRBJ1-2 -
CASSRDISSGANVLTF TGTGCCAGCAGCCGGGACATAAGCTCTGGGGCCAACGTCCTGACTTTC TRBV7-2 few TRBJ2-6 -
CASSLFTGDGYTF TGTGCCAGCAGTTTATTTACAGGGGACGGCTACACCTTC TRBV28 - TRBJ1-2 TRBD1
CAWGGQGAKLNIQYF TGTGCCTGGGGGGGCCAGGGAGCGAAACTAAACATTCAGTACTTC TRBV30 - TRBJ2-4 -
CASSLNGGGARETQYF TGTGCCAGCAGCTTAAACGGCGGGGGGGCCAGAGAGACCCAGTACTTC TRBV7-3 - TRBJ2-5 TRBD2
CASSVGDIQPYGYTF TGTGCCAGCAGCGTAGGGGACATTCAACCCTATGGCTACACCTTC TRBV9 - TRBJ1-2 -
CASSYPTLGGGGYNEQFF TGTGCCAGCAGTTACCCTACCCTCGGCGGGGGGGGGTACAATGAGCAGTTCTTC TRBV2 - TRBJ2-1 TRBD2
CASSLTGGGTEAFF TGCGCCAGCAGCTTAACAGGGGGCGGGACTGAAGCTTTCTTT TRBV5-1 - TRBJ1-1 TRBD1
CASNRQGSDTQYF TGTGCCAGCAACCGACAGGGATCCGATACGCAGTATTTT TRBV6-5 - TRBJ2-3 TRBD1
CASSSRGPDTQYF TGTGCCAGCAGCTCTCGCGGGCCAGATACGCAGTATTTT TRBV11-2 - TRBJ2-3 -
CASSLQGPYGYTF TGTGCCAGCAGCTTGCAGGGTCCCTATGGCTACACCTTC TRBV7-9 few TRBJ1-2 -
CASSPREGGDTQYF TGCGCCAGCAGCCCCCGAGAGGGTGGGGATACGCAGTATTTT TRBV4-1 few TRBJ2-3 -
CASSTVSPNTGELFF TGTGCCAGCAGTACGGTGTCGCCGAACACCGGGGAGCTGTTTTTT TRBV25-1 - TRBJ2-2 -